This T cell receptor (beta chain) was sequenced for a study of T cell responses to AZD1222 COVID-19 vaccine. Sequencing was performed with immunoSEQ multiplex PCR; in TCRdb, only in-frame clones are kept and a portion is missing. The data hold 85,000 to 90,000 clones, with just over 85% observed a single time. Points on this clone: Its target is unknown.

V was clipped by 3 bases and J by 8 bases, with 10 bases between them. The CDR3 has 12 amino acids. Germline CDR1 is MRHNA and CDR2 is SNTAGT. General study points: White British people made up most donors, females outnumbered males, and clonal diversity was possibly underestimated. The peak T cell response came first, and repertoires were sampled only after it. Mapped onto spike, vaccine-associated CD4 TCRs spanned it and were dominant at 160-218 and 743-854.

The TCR originated in an adult in good health. The chain links TRBV6-4 to TRBJ1-2; weak D call: TRBD1 (5 bases). The sample was peripheral blood, taken on day 0 of MenACWY control vaccination. CDR3 protein: CASSDPRGGYTF. The CDR3 nucleotides are TGTGCCAGCAGTGATCCGCGGGGGGGCTACACCTTC.